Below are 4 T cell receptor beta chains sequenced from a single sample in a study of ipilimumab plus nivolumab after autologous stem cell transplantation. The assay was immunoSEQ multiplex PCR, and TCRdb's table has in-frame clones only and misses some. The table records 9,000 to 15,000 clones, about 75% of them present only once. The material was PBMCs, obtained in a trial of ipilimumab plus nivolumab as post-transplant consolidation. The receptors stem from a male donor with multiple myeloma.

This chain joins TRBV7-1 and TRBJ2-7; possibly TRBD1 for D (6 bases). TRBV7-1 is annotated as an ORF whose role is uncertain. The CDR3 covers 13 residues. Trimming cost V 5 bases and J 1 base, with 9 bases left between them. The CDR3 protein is CASSPGTSYEQYF. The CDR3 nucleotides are TGTGCCAGCAGCCCAGGGACATCCTACGAGCAGTACTTC.

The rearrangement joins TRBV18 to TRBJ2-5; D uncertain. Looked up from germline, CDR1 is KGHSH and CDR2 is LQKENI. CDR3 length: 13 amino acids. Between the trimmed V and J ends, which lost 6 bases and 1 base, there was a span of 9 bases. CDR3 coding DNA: TGTGCCAGCTCCCCTGGCACCCAAGAGACCCAGTACTTC. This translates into CASSPGTQETQYF. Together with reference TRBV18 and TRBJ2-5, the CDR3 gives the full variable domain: NAGVMQNPRHLVRRRGQEARLRCSPMKGHSHVYWYRQLPEEGLKFMVYLQKENIIDESGMPKERFSAEFPKEGPSILRIQQVVRGDSAAYFCASSPGTQETQYFGPGTRLLVL.

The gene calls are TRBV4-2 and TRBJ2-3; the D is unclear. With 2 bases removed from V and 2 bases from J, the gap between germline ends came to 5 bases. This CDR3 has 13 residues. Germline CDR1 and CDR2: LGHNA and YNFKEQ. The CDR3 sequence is CASSQRLTDTQYF. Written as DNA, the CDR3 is TGTGCCAGCAGCCAACGACTCACAGATACGCAGTATTTT.

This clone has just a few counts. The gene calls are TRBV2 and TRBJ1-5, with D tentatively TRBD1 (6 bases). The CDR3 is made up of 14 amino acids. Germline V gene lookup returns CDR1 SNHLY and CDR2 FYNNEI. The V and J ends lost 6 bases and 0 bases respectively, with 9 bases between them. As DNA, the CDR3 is TGTGCCAGCAGGGACAGCTATAGCAATCAGCCCCAGCATTTT. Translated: CASRDSYSNQPQHF.